The table lists the clone carrying this TCR beta chain with a few counts. Its antigen remains unknown. Each CDR3 protein is one row after TCRdb ran MiXCR on the reads. The data contain about 310,000 distinct CDR3 sequences, about 25% of them singletons. The data originate from a study of T cell repertoires in cytomegalovirus infection. The wider study: Recently identified HLA-C-restricted and well-studied HLA-B-restricted CMV epitopes were used. Evidence of both CMV infection and a matching HLA type came from public TCR beta signatures.

Study results and caveats: The cumulative frequency of public TCR beta families distinguished individuals who carried CMV together with the relevant HLA. Within the response measured ex vivo, HLA-C-restricted CMV-specific TCR beta clonotypes were dominant.

Trimming stripped 3 bases from V and 0 bases from J, with 6 bases between. CDR1 and CDR2 from the germline V gene are MNHNS and SASEGT. The CDR3 covers 14 residues. This TCR was recovered from a human donor in good health (CMV status not recorded). Some clones in this sample may be carry-over from other donors' samples. This material consisted of cultured PBMCs, taken from culture after CMV antigen stimulation. The chain couples TRBV6-1 to TRBJ1-3, with no clear D. This CDR3 is CASSDVNSGNTIYF. The CDR3 nucleotides are TGTGCCAGCAGTGATGTAAACTCTGGAAACACCATATATTTT.